The clone carrying this T cell receptor (beta chain) turned up a few times. Antigen: not known. This entry comes from a study of metastatic and nonmetastatic thyroid tumors. At the level of the study: It was across blood and tumor or nodule tissue from malignant and benign thyroid patients that repertoires were compared. Study outcomes and limitations: When malignant thyroid tumors were compared with benign nodules, TCR beta diversity was reportedly significantly higher in the malignant tumors. This held in both blood and tumor samples.

Treatment of any kind had been given to no patient before thyroid surgery. In the authors' methods: The study's classifier, a distant-metastasis tool for papillary thyroid cancer, was built using CDR3 differences across clinicopathological groups. TCRdb used MiXCR to call clones anew from the PCR reads. TCRdb, rather than the study authors, made the V and J calls. The sample shows some 30,000 clones, 25% to 30% of them seen only once. This CDR3 has 12 residues. V lost 1 base and J lost 4, with 4 bases in between. The germline V gene has CDR1 MDHEN and CDR2 SYDVKM. Material for sequencing was blood. The clonotype was recovered from a female donor with papillary thyroid cancer or a benign thyroid nodule (not recorded which). Some clones in this sample may be carry-over from other donors' samples. This chain uses TRBV28 with TRBJ1-2; unclear D gene. CDR3 sequence (DNA): TGTGCCAGCAGTTTATACATCTATGGCTACACCTTC. Translation gives CASSLYIYGYTF.